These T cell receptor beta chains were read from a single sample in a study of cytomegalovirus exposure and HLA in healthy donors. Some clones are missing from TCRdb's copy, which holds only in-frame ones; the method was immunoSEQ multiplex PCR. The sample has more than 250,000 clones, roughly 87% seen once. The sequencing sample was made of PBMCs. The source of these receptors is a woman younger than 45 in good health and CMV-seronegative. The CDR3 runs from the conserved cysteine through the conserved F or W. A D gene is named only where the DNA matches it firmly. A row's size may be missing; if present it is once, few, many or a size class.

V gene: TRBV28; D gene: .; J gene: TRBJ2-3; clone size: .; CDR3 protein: CASSPLRALGTDTQYF; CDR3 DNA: TGTGCCAGCAGCCCTCTCCGGGCCCTGGGGACAGATACGCAGTATTTT
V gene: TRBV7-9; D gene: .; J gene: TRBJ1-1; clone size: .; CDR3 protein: CASSLRQANTEAFF; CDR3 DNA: TGTGCCAGCAGCTTAAGGCAGGCGAACACTGAAGCTTTCTTT
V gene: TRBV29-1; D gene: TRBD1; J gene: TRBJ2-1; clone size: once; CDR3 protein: CSVAPPRGLYNEQFF; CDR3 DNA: TGCAGCGTTGCACCTCCCAGGGGGCTCTACAATGAGCAGTTCTTC
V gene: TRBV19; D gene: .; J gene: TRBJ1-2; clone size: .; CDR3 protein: CASSIGRQSTF; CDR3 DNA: TGTGCCAGTAGTATAGGGCGACAAAGCACCTTC
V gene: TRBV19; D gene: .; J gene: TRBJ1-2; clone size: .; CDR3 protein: CASSGERGYTF; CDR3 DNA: TGTGCCAGTAGCGGGGAGCGGGGCTACACCTTC
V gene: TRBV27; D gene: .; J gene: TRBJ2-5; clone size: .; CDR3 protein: CASSMRGSGETQYF; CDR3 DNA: TGTGCCAGCAGTATGAGGGGTAGTGGAGAGACCCAGTACTTC
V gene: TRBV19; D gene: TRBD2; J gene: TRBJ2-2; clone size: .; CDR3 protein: CASSIFFLAGPNTGELFF; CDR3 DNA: TGTGCCAGTAGTATATTTTTCCTAGCGGGACCTAACACCGGGGAGCTGTTTTTT
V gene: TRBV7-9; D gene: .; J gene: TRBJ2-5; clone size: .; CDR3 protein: CASSLLGLNEGETQYF; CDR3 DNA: TGTGCCAGCAGCTTATTGGGACTGAACGAGGGAGAGACCCAGTACTTC
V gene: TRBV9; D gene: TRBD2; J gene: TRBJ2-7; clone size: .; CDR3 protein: CASSVGALAEPYEQYF; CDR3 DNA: TGTGCCAGCAGCGTAGGTGCACTAGCGGAGCCCTACGAGCAGTACTTC
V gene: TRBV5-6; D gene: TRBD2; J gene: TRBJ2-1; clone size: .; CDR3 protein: CASSMGLVGYNEQFF; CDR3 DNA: TGTGCCAGCAGCATGGGACTAGTGGGATACAATGAGCAGTTCTTC
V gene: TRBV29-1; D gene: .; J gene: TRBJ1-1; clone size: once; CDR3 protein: CSVNRDGGMNTEAFF; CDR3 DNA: TGCAGCGTTAACAGGGATGGGGGAATGAACACTGAAGCTTTCTTT
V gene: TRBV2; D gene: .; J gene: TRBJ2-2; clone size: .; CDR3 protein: CASSESMGSGELFF; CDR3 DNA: TGTGCCAGCAGTGAGTCGATGGGGTCCGGGGAGCTGTTTTTT
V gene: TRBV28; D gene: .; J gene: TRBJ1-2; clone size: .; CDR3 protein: CASSTYLGYGYTF; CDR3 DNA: TGTGCCAGCAGTACCTACCTAGGCTATGGCTACACCTTC
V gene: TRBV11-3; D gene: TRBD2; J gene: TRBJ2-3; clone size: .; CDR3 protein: CASSLVRLAGWADTQYF; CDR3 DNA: TGTGCCAGCAGCTTAGTACGGCTAGCGGGATGGGCAGATACGCAGTATTTT
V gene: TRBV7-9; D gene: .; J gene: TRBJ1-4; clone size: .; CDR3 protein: CASSSGDITNEKLFF; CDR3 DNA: TGTGCCAGCAGCTCAGGGGACATTACTAATGAAAAACTGTTTTTT
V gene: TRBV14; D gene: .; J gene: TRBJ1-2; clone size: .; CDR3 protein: CASSLGQRYGYTF; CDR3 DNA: TGTGCCAGCAGCCTCGGACAGCGGTATGGCTACACCTTC
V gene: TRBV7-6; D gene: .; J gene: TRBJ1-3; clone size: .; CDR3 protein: CASSEGSTIYF; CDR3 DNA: TGTGCCAGCAGCGAGGGGAGTACCATATATTTT
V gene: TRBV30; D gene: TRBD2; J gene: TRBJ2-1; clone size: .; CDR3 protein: CAWSVSLAGGLNEQFF; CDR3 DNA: TGTGCCTGGAGTGTCAGCCTAGCGGGAGGTCTCAATGAGCAGTTCTTC
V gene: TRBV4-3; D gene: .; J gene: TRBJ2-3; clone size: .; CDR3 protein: CASSQAGQWVDTQYF; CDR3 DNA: TGCGCCAGCAGCCAAGCAGGACAGTGGGTGGATACGCAGTATTTT
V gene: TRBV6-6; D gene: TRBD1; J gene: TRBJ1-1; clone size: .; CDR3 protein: CAGQTGTGTEAFF; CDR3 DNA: TGTGCCGGGCAAACCGGGACAGGGACTGAAGCTTTCTTT
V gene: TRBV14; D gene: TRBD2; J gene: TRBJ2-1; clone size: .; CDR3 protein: CASSQEDSGNGKQFF; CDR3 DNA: TGTGCCAGCAGCCAAGAAGATAGCGGGAACGGGAAGCAGTTCTTC
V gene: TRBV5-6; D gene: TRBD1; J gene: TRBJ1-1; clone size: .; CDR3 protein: CASSLDRGRWNTEAFF; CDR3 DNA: TGTGCCAGCAGCTTGGACAGGGGTAGATGGAACACTGAAGCTTTCTTT
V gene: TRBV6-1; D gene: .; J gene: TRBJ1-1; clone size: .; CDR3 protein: CASSEVLGIGTEAFF; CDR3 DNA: TGTGCCAGCAGTGAAGTCTTAGGGATCGGCACTGAAGCTTTCTTT
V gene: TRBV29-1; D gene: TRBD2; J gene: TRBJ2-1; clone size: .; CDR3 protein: CSVELADSYNEQFF; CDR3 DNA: TGCAGCGTTGAGCTAGCGGATTCCTACAATGAGCAGTTCTTC
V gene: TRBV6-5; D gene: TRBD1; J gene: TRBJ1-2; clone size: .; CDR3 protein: CASRGAGGNYGYTF; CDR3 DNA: TGTGCCAGCAGGGGGGCAGGGGGAAACTATGGCTACACCTTC
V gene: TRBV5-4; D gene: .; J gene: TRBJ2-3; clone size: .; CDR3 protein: CASSSPREITDTQYF; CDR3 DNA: TGTGCCAGCAGCTCCCCCCGGGAGATCACAGATACGCAGTATTTT
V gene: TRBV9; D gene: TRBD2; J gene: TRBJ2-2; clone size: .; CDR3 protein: CASSVAEREANTGELFF; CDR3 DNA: TGTGCCAGCAGCGTAGCAGAGCGGGAGGCCAACACCGGGGAGCTGTTTTTT
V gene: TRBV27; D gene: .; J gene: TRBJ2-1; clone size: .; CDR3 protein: CASSLVGNNEQFF; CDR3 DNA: TGTGCCAGCAGTTTGGTTGGTAACAATGAGCAGTTCTTC
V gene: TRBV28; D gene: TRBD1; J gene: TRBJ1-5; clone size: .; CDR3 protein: CASSSTGGQPQHF; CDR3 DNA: TGTGCCAGCAGTTCTACAGGGGGTCAGCCCCAGCATTTT
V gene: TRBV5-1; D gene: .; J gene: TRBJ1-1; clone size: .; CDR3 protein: CASSLLALTRAGTEAFF; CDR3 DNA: TGCGCCAGCAGCTTGTTGGCCTTGACCCGGGCGGGGACTGAAGCTTTCTTT
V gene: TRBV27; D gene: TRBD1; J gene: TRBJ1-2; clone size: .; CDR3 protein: CASSHHRGGDYGYTF; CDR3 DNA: TGTGCCAGCAGTCACCACAGGGGTGGGGACTATGGCTACACCTTC
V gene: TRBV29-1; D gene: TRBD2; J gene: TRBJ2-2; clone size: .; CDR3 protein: CSVEIGTSGGFGELFF; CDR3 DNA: TGCAGCGTTGAAATCGGGACTAGCGGGGGGTTCGGGGAGCTGTTTTTT
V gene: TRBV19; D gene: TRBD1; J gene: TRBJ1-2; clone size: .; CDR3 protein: CASRSGDREWAYGYTF; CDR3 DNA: TGTGCCAGTAGATCGGGGGACAGGGAATGGGCCTATGGCTACACCTTC
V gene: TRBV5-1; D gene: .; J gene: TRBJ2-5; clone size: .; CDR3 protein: CASSLVPGYQETQYF; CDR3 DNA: TGCGCCAGCAGTTTAGTCCCGGGTTACCAAGAGACCCAGTACTTC
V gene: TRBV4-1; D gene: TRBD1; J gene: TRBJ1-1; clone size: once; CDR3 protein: CASSQGGRTGRFNTEAFF; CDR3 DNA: TGCGCCAGCAGCCAAGGAGGGAGGACAGGGAGGTTCAACACTGAAGCTTTCTTT
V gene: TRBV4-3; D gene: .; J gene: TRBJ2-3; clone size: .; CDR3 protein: CASSQDLFSDTQYF; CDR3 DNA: TGCGCCAGCAGCCAAGATCTATTTTCAGATACGCAGTATTTT
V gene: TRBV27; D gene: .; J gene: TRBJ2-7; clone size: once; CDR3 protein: CASSRRPPYEQYF; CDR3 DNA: TGTGCCAGCAGTAGGCGACCCCCGTACGAGCAGTACTTC
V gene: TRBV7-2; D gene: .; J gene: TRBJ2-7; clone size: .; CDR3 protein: CASSLGPAAYEQYF; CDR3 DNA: TGTGCCAGCAGCTTAGGTCCAGCGGCCTACGAGCAGTACTTC
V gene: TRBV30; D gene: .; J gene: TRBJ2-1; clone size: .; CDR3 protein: CAWIKSYNEQFF; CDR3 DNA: TGTGCCTGGATTAAATCCTACAATGAGCAGTTCTTC
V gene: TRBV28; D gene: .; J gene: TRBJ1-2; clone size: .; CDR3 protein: CASSGSNYGYTF; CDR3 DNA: TGTGCCAGCTCAGGCTCTAACTATGGCTACACCTTC
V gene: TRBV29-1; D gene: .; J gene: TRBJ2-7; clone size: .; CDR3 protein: CSMGDPSYEQYF; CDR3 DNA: TGCAGCATGGGGGATCCGTCCTACGAGCAGTACTTC
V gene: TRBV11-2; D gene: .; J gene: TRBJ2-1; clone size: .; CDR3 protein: CASSLRTNEQFF; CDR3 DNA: TGTGCCAGCAGCTTACGGACAAATGAGCAGTTCTTC
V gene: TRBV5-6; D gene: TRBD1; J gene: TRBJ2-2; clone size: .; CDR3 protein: CASSRGTGFTGELFF; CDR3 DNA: TGTGCCAGCAGCCGCGGGACAGGGTTCACCGGGGAGCTGTTTTTT
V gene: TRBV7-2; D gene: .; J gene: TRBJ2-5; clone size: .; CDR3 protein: CASSPKRLYQETQYF; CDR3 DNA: TGTGCCAGCAGCCCAAAAAGGTTGTACCAAGAGACCCAGTACTTC
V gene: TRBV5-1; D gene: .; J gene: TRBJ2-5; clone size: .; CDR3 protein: CASSLDPRRETQYF; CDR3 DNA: TGCGCCAGCAGCTTGGATCCACGTCGAGAGACCCAGTACTTC